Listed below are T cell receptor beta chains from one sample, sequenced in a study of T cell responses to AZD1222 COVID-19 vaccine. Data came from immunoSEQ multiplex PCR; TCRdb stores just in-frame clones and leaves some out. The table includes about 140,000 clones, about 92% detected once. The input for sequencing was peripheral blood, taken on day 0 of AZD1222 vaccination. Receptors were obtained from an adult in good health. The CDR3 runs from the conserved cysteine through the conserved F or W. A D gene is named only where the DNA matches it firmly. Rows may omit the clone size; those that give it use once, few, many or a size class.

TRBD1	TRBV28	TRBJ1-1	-	TGTGCCAGCAGTTTAGGCTCGACAGGGATAGGCACTGAAGCTTTCTTT	CASSLGSTGIGTEAFF
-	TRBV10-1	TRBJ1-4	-	TGCGCCAGCAGTGAGCCCCGGACGGGGGCTTCGTGTGAAAAACTGTTTTTT	CASSEPRTGASCEKLFF
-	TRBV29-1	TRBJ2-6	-	TGCAGCGGGACGGTTAGCTCTGGGGCCAACGTCCTGACTTTC	CSGTVSSGANVLTF
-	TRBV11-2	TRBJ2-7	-	TGTGCCAGCAGCTTAGGGAACAGTAGGACCTACGAGCAGTACTTC	CASSLGNSRTYEQYF
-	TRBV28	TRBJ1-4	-	TGTGCCAGCTCGAAGGGAGGGGTGAATGAAAAACTGTTTTTT	CASSKGGVNEKLFF
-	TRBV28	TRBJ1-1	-	TGTGCCAGCAGTTCTTGGGTAAAGGGGCCTGAAGCTTTCTTT	CASSSWVKGPEAFF
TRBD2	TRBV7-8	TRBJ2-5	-	TGTGCCAGCCGAAAAAAGCGGGGGGGACAAGAGACCCAGTACTTC	CASRKKRGGQETQYF
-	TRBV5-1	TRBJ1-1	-	TGCGCCAGCAGCGTTAACGGGGCTGGAGCTTTCTTT	CASSVNGAGAFF
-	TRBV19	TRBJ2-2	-	TGTGCCACTTCCAGGCCCACCGGGGAGCTGTTTTTT	CATSRPTGELFF
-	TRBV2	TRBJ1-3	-	TGTGCCAGCAAAACAGGGCCCTTCGGAAACACCATATATTTT	CASKTGPFGNTIYF
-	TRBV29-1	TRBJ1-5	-	TGCAGCGTTGGGCAGGGTAATCAGCCCCAGCATTTT	CSVGQGNQPQHF
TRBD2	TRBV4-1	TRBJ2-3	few	TGCGCCAGCAGCCAAGGACTAGCGGAAGATACGCAGTATTTT	CASSQGLAEDTQYF
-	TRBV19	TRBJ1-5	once	TGTGCCAGTAGTTCTCAGGGTAATCAGCCCCAGCATTTT	CASSSQGNQPQHF
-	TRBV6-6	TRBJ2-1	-	TGTGCCAGCAGACAGGGAGGTGAGCAGTTCTTC	CASRQGGEQFF
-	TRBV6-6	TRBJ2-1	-	TGTGCCAGCAGAACCGGGAGCTCCTACAATGAGCAGTTCTTC	CASRTGSSYNEQFF
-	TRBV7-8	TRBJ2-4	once	TGTGCCAGCAGCTCCCCAGGACAGCTAAACATTCAGTACTTC	CASSSPGQLNIQYF
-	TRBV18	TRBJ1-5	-	TGTGCCAGCTCACCAGGGGGTCAGCCCCAGCATTTT	CASSPGGQPQHF
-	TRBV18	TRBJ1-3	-	TGTGCCAGCTCACCACTCGTCGCGAGAAACACCATATATTTT	CASSPLVARNTIYF
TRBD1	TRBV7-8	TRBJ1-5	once	TGTGCCAGCAGACCAGGGGGTTCAAACAATCAGCCCCAGCATTTT	CASRPGGSNNQPQHF
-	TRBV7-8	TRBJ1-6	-	TGTGCCAGCAGCTCCCGGGGGGGACTTTCACCCCTCCACTTT	CASSSRGGLSPLHF
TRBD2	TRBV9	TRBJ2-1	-	TGTGCCAGCAGCCCATTGGGGAGCGGGGGAGTTGAGCAGTTCTTC	CASSPLGSGGVEQFF
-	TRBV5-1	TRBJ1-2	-	TGCGCCAGCAGCTTCTCGACAGAGGGCTACACCTTC	CASSFSTEGYTF
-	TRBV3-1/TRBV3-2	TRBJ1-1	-	TGTGCCAGCAGCTCACGGGGCTGGTCCACTGAAGCTTTCTTT	CASSSRGWSTEAFF
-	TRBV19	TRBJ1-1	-	TGTGCCAGTAGTATAGGGGGGGTGGGCACTGAAGCTTTCTTT	CASSIGGVGTEAFF
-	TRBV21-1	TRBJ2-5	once	TGTGCCAGACGGGGCGGGGGGGACCAAGAGACCCAGTACTTC	CARRGGGDQETQYF
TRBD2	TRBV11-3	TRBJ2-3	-	TGTGCCAGCAGCCCGTTCGCAGGGACTAGCGGGGGGGGAACAGATACGCAGTATTTT	CASSPFAGTSGGGTDTQYF
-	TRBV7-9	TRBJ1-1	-	TGTGCCAGCAGCCGGGCTGATGAGGGGGCTTTCTTT	CASSRADEGAFF
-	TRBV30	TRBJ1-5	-	TGTGCCTGGAGTGAAGGGGGACCCTCGGCCCTAGAGCATTTT	CAWSEGGPSALEHF
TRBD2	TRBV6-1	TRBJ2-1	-	TGTGCCAGCAAGGAAGCCGGACTAGCGGGGGGATTCTCCTACAATGAGCAGTTCTTC	CASKEAGLAGGFSYNEQFF
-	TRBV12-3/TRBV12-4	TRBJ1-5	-	TGTGCCAGCAGTTTGAGTAGCAATCAGCCCCAGCATTTT	CASSLSSNQPQHF
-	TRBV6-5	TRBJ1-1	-	TGTGCCAGCAGTTCTCAGGGCACTGAAGCTTTCTTT	CASSSQGTEAFF
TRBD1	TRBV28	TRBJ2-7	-	TGTGCCACAGGACAGGGCAGCTCCTACGAGCAGTACTTC	CATGQGSSYEQYF
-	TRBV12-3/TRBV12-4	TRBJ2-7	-	TGTGCCAGCAGAGAACCGGGTAGCGAGCAGTACTTC	CASREPGSEQYF
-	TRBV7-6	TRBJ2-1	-	TGTGCCAGCAGCTTAGGGGGCATGGGGGAACCCTCCTACAATGAGCAGTTCTTC	CASSLGGMGEPSYNEQFF
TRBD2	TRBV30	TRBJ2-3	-	TGTGCCTGGAGTCCGTTACCATGGACTAGCGGGGCAGGTGGATTTAGAGATACGCAGTATTTT	CAWSPLPWTSGAGGFRDTQYF
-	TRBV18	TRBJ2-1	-	TGTGCCAGCTCACCATGGGGGGCAGGCGATGAGCAGTTCTTC	CASSPWGAGDEQFF
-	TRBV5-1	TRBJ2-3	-	TGCGCCAGCAGCCCCAGTGGGGGGGGCTGGGATGTGCAGTATTTT	CASSPSGGGWDVQYF
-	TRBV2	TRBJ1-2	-	TGTGCCAGCAAACCCCTCGAGCATGGCTACACCTTC	CASKPLEHGYTF
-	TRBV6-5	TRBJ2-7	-	TGTGCCAGCAGTTACTTTGGGAGCTCCTACGAGCAGTACTTC	CASSYFGSSYEQYF
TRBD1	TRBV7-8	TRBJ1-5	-	TGTGCCAGCAGCTTATTGGGACAGGGAGGTATAGGGCCCCAGCATTTT	CASSLLGQGGIGPQHF
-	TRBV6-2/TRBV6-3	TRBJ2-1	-	TGTGCCAGCAGTTACTTCCGGGCAGGTCAGAATGAGCAGTTCTTC	CASSYFRAGQNEQFF
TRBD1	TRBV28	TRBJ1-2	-	TGTGCCAGCAGTTTAGTCTTGGGGACAGGGGGCATCTATGGCTACACCTTC	CASSLVLGTGGIYGYTF
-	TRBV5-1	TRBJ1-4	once	TGCGCCAGCAGCCCACGACGGAAAAATGAAAAACTGTTTTTT	CASSPRRKNEKLFF
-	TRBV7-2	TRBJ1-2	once	TGTGCCAGCAGCTTAGCTTGGGCAGGCTATGGCTACACCTTC	CASSLAWAGYGYTF
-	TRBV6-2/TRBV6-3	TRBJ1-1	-	TGTGCCAGCAGTTACCCTGGCCGGGGGATCAGCACTGAAGCTTTCTTT	CASSYPGRGISTEAFF
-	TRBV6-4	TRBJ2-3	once	TGTGCCAGCAGTGAGCGGGGCACAGATACGCAGTATTTT	CASSERGTDTQYF
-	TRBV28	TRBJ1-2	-	TGTGCCAGCAGAATAGCTCCCGACCCGTTAACAGGTTACTATGGCTACACCTTC	CASRIAPDPLTGYYGYTF
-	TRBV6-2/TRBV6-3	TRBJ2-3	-	TGTGCCAGCAGTTACACGTTTACGGTGGTGGGGGAGCGAGATACGCAGTATTTT	CASSYTFTVVGERDTQYF
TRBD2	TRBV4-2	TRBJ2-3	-	TGTGCCAGCAGCCAAGATGTATCGGGGGGGCGCGATACGCAGTATTTT	CASSQDVSGGRDTQYF
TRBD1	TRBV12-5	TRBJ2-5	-	TGTGCTAGTGGGACAGGGGATAATCAGTACTTC	CASGTGDNQYF
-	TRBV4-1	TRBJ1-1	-	TGCGCCAGCAGCCACGGGGGACGTATGAACACTGAAGCTTTCTTT	CASSHGGRMNTEAFF
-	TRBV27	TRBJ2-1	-	TGTGCCAGCAGTCATGGACTGGAGGCGAATGAGCAGTTCTTC	CASSHGLEANEQFF
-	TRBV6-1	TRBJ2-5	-	TGTGCCAGCAGTGAAGGGGCAGGGATCGAGACCCAGTACTTC	CASSEGAGIETQYF
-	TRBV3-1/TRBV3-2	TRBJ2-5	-	TGTGCCAGCAGCCAAGCAACGGCCCAGTACTTC	CASSQATAQYF
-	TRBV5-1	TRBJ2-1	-	TGCGCCAGCGGACTGGGGGACGGGGATGAGCAGTTCTTC	CASGLGDGDEQFF
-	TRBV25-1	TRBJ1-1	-	TGTGCCAGTTCAAAGGGGAGGGGTAGGTATACTGAAGCTTTCTTT	CASSKGRGRYTEAFF
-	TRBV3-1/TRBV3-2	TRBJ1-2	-	TGTGCCAGCAGCCTCCGGCAGGAGATATATGGCTACACCTTC	CASSLRQEIYGYTF